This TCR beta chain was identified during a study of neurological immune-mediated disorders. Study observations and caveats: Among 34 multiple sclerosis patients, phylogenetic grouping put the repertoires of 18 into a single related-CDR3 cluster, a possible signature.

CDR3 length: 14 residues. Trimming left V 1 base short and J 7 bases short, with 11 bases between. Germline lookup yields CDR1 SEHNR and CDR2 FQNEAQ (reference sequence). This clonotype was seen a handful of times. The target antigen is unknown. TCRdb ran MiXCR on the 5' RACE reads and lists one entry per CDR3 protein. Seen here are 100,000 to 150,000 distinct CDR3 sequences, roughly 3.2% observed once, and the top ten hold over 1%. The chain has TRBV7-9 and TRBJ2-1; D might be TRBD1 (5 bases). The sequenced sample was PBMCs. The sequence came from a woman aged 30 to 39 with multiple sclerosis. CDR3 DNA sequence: TGTGCCAGCAGCTTAGGGACAATAGGGAATGAGCAGTTCTTC. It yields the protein CASSLGTIGNEQFF.